Following are 23 T cell receptor beta chains from one sample sequenced in a study of T cell responses to AZD1222 COVID-19 vaccine. TCRdb's table, derived via immunoSEQ multiplex PCR, lists solely in-frame clones and lacks some. The sample lists about 120,000 clones, less than 90% occurring once. Source: peripheral blood, taken on day 0 of AZD1222 vaccination. Receptor source: an adult in good health.

V usage is TRBV7-2 and J usage is TRBJ1-1, with 8 positions matching TRBD1. The germline V gene encodes CDR1 SGHTA and CDR2 FQGNSA. Trimming cost V 5 bases and J 0 bases; bases outside gene matches: 8. This CDR3 region has 16 residues. This chain's CDR3 is CASSPHTGGVNTEAFF. As DNA, the CDR3 is TGTGCCAGCAGCCCGCATACAGGGGGGGTGAACACTGAAGCTTTCTTT.

The chain joins TRBV2 to TRBJ2-7; 9 bases agree with TRBD2. The CDR3 runs 12 residues. Germline-derived CDR1 and CDR2 are SNHLY and FYNNEI. V lost 6 bases to trimming and J lost 6 bases; unmatched junction nucleotides: 3. CDR3 region: CASSRTSAEQYF. The CDR3 DNA is TGTGCCAGCAGCAGGACTAGCGCCGAGCAGTACTTC.

V is TRBV5-6 and J is TRBJ1-1; TRBD1 matches at 12 bases. Trimming removed 4 bases from V and 7 bases from J; junction bases left unmatched: 5. In germline, CDR1 is SGHDT, CDR2 YYEEEE. The CDR3 sequence is 14 residues long. The CDR3 DNA sequence: TGTGCCAGCAGCACCGGGACAGGGGGCGGTGAAGCTTTCTTT. Protein product: CASSTGTGGGEAFF.

This clone occurred once. This chain joins TRBV13 and TRBJ2-7; 11 nucleotides match TRBD1. The CDR3 length is 16 residues. J gave up 4 bases and V 5 bases, and 10 bases lay outside the gene matches. Looked up from germline, CDR1 is PRHDT and CDR2 is FYEKMQ (reference sequence). Here the CDR3 DNA reads TGTGCCAGCAGCCCTTTTGGACAGGGGGCGGCATACGAGCAGTACTTC. It codes for CASSPFGQGAAYEQYF.

V is TRBV11-3 and J is TRBJ2-3; D might be TRBD1 (6 bases). Trimming stripped 5 bases from V and 4 bases from J, with 10 bases between. CDR1 is SGHNT and CDR2 is YENEEA in the germline V gene. The CDR3 length is 13 residues. CDR3 region: CASSTGQSDTQYF. The CDR3 DNA sequence: TGTGCCAGCAGCACTGGACAGTCAGATACGCAGTATTTT. The variable domain in full, with the rest retrieved from reference TRBV11-3 and TRBJ2-3, is EAGVVQSPRYKIIEKKQPVAFWCNPISGHNTLYWYLQNLGQGPELLIRYENEEAVDDSQLPKDRFSAERLKGVDSTLKIQPAELGDSAVYLCASSTGQSDTQYFGPGTRLTVL.

V gene TRBV24-1 combines with J gene TRBJ2-7; 9 bases map to TRBD1. Germline trimming cut 2 bases from V and 4 bases from J; bases unmatched to any gene: 11. CDR3 length equals 17 residues. Germline V gives CDR1 KGHDR, CDR2 SFDVKD. The CDR3 spells CATSDWGNRGRIYEQYF. CDR3 nucleotide sequence: TGTGCCACCAGTGATTGGGGGAACAGGGGGCGAATATACGAGCAGTACTTC.

The V and J genes are TRBV7-9 and TRBJ1-5; 10 bases are a match to TRBD1. The V and J ends lost 8 bases and 0 bases, in that order; junction bases with no gene match: 4. This CDR3 spans 15 amino acids. Looked up from germline, CDR1 is SEHNR and CDR2 is FQNEAQ (reference sequence). The CDR3 region has the DNA TGTGCCAGCGGCGGACAGGGGGGTAGCAATCAGCCCCAGCATTTT. The encoded protein is CASGGQGGSNQPQHF.

The J gene is TRBJ1-1, the V gene TRBV2; D not certain. The germline CDR1 and CDR2 sequences are SNHLY and FYNNEI. The V gene lost 5 bases and the J gene lost 2 bases, with 12 bases spanning the gap. This CDR3 comprises 14 residues. The CDR3 DNA is TGTGCCAGCAGTCGGCGGGAGCCAAACACTGAAGCTTTCTTT. It codes for CASSRREPNTEAFF.

The chain combines TRBV19 with TRBJ2-7; perhaps TRBD2 as D (6 bases). The CDR3 runs to 14 residues. CDR1 and CDR2 (germline): LNHDA, SQIVND (reference sequence). V lost 5 bases and J 2 bases, leaving 13 bases between the germline ends. The CDR3 is CASSLRDFTYEQYF. Here the CDR3 DNA reads TGTGCCAGTAGTCTCCGGGACTTTACCTACGAGCAGTACTTC. The entire variable domain, with the rest obtained from reference TRBV19 and TRBJ2-7, is as follows: DGGITQSPKYLFRKEGQNVTLSCEQNLNHDAMYWYRQDPGQGLRLIYYSQIVNDFQKGDIAEGYSVSREKKESFPLTVTSAQKNPTAFYLCASSLRDFTYEQYFGPGTRLTVT.

V and J are TRBV30 and TRBJ1-4; the match to TRBD1 covers 7 bases. CDR1 is GTSNPN, CDR2 SVGIG, per germline (reference sequence). CDR3 length: 13 residues. Trimming removed 5 bases from V and 2 bases from J; junction bases left unmatched: 2. The CDR3 protein is CAWGRGTNEKLFF. CDR3 DNA: TGTGCCTGGGGCAGGGGGACTAATGAAAAACTGTTTTTT.

The chain joins TRBV18 to TRBJ2-7; no definite D call. The CDR3 runs to 15 residues. The V gene lost 2 bases and the J gene lost 5 bases, with 16 bases spanning the gap. CDR1 and CDR2 (germline): KGHSH, LQKENI. The CDR3 loop is CASSPFGQPANEQYF. The CDR3, as DNA: TGTGCCAGCTCACCATTCGGCCAACCCGCAAACGAGCAGTACTTC.

This clone was recorded once. The chain combines TRBV9 with TRBJ1-3; no clear D. The CDR3 has 15 residues. Germline assignment: CDR1 SGDLS and CDR2 YYNGEE. V was shortened by 0 bases and J by 3 bases, with 10 bases between the two germline ends. The CDR3 spells CASSVGEISGNTIYF. CDR3 in DNA: TGTGCCAGCAGCGTAGGGGAGATAAGTGGAAACACCATATATTTT. The full variable domain, rest sourced from reference TRBV9 and TRBJ1-3, is DSGVTQTPKHLITATGQRVTLRCSPRSGDLSVYWYQQSLDQGLQFLIQYYNGEERAKGNILERFSAQQFPDLHSELNLSSLELGDSALYFCASSVGEISGNTIYFGEGSWLTVV.

The chain carries TRBV19 and TRBJ2-3; D is uncertain. The CDR3 is 15 residues long. V was pared by 4 bases and J by 0 bases, with 11 bases between. Germline assignment: CDR1 LNHDA and CDR2 SQIVND (reference sequence). DNA for the CDR3: TGTGCCAGTAGTACTACCGTCATTAGCACAGATACGCAGTATTTT. Translation gives CASSTTVISTDTQYF.

The genes are TRBV5-4 and TRBJ2-7, with D uncertain. The CDR3 is 16 residues long. Trimming cost V 0 bases and J 4 bases, with 17 bases left between them. The germline V gene encodes CDR1 SGHNT and CDR2 YYREEE (reference sequence). The CDR3, as DNA: TGTGCCAGCAGCTTGGATGGGTTTAGTCTTGGTTACGAGCAGTACTTC. This gives the protein CASSLDGFSLGYEQYF.

The count of this clone is one. This chain links TRBV6-5 with TRBJ2-1; no reliable D call. Trimming took 0 bases from V and 11 from J, leaving 11 bases between them. CDR3 length equals 13 residues. CDR1 MNHEY and CDR2 SVGAGI come from the germline V gene. The CDR3 bases are TGTGCCAGCAGTTACTCAGCTAGGCGGCAGCAGTTCTTC. Translated, it gives CASSYSARRQQFF.

J is TRBJ2-6 and V is TRBV3-1 (or the pseudogene TRBV3-2); TRBD1 agrees at 8 bases. V gave up 5 bases and J gave up 2 bases; unmatched junction bases: 8. CDR1 LGHDT and CDR2 YNNKEL come from the germline V gene (reference sequence). The CDR3 extends over 17 amino acids. CDR3 in amino acids: CASSKTGVFAGANVLTF. DNA for the CDR3: TGTGCCAGCAGCAAGACAGGGGTGTTTGCTGGGGCCAACGTCCTGACTTTC.

The CDR3 here is CASTTSGLEVKYEQYF. CDR3 DNA: TGTGCCAGCACCACGTCGGGACTCGAGGTAAAATACGAGCAGTACTTC. The gene calls are TRBV28 and TRBJ2-7; possibly TRBD2 for D (6 bases). CDR3 length: 16 amino acids. CDR1 and CDR2 (germline): MDHEN, SYDVKM. The V end was cut by 7 bases, the J end by 4 bases, with 23 bases between.

The chain couples TRBV10-3 to TRBJ2-7, with D unclear. Trimming cost V 8 bases and J 3 bases, with 14 bases left between them. This CDR3 contains 13 residues. CDR1 ENHRY and CDR2 SYGVKD come from the germline V gene. CDR3 residues: CAISVTDHYEQYF. In DNA form, the CDR3 reads TGTGCCATCTCGGTCACGGACCACTACGAGCAGTACTTC.

V gene TRBV10-2 combines with J gene TRBJ2-7; possibly TRBD2 for D (6 bases). The CDR3 is made up of 12 amino acids. The germline CDR1 and CDR2 sequences are WSHSY and SAAADI. V was shortened by 7 bases and J by 4 bases, with 11 bases between the two germline ends. The chain's CDR3 is CASTGSGYEQYF. The CDR3, as DNA: TGCGCCAGCACTGGCAGCGGGTACGAGCAGTACTTC.

The table lists this clone with a count of one. The rearrangement uses TRBV2 and TRBJ2-7; D perhaps matches TRBD2 (6 bases). Germline V gives CDR1 SNHLY, CDR2 FYNNEI. This CDR3 comprises 15 residues. V lost 2 bases, J lost 4 bases, and 15 bases lay in between. CDR3 bases: TGTGCCAGCAGTGAAAATGCGGGAATAACTTACGAGCAGTACTTC. It codes for CASSENAGITYEQYF.

This rearrangement joins TRBV3-1 (or the pseudogene TRBV3-2) to TRBJ1-6; D remains unclear. Trimming shortened V by 2 bases and J by 6 bases, and 8 bases separated the two germline ends. Germline V gene sequence: CDR1 LGHDT, CDR2 YNNKEL (reference sequence). The CDR3 runs to 14 residues. CDR3 amino acids: CASSQRPFNSPLHF. In DNA, the CDR3 is TGTGCCAGCAGCCAACGACCCTTTAATTCACCCCTCCACTTT.

The rearrangement joins TRBV30 to TRBJ1-5, with D perhaps TRBD1 (6 bases). Germline lookup yields CDR1 GTSNPN and CDR2 SVGIG (reference sequence). CDR3 length: 15 residues. V lost 3 bases, J lost 2 bases, and 14 bases lay in between. The CDR3 is CAWSYAAGGNQPQHF. The CDR3 region has the DNA TGTGCCTGGAGCTATGCCGCAGGGGGCAATCAGCCCCAGCATTTT.

The J gene is TRBJ2-5, the V gene TRBV4-1; 10 positions match TRBD2. V lost 0 bases and J lost 5; bases outside the gene matches: 6. Germline CDR1 MGHRA, CDR2 YSYEKL. CDR3 length: 16 amino acids. In DNA form, the CDR3 reads TGCGCCAGCAGCCAAGACCTGAGACTAGCGGGTGAGACCCAGTACTTC. Translating gives CASSQDLRLAGETQYF.